Presented here are 17 T cell receptor beta chains from one specimen sequenced in a study of shared clonotypes between healthy human individuals. Only in-frame clones appear in the TCRdb table, and some are missing; sequencing was by immunoSEQ multiplex PCR. Counted here are 1.4 million to 1.5 million clones, around 97% occurring once; the ten biggest clones make up about 1.2%. The material sequenced was naive CD4+ T cells sorted from blood. Subset denoted: CD45RA+ positively selected. These TCRs come from a man aged 25 to 40 in good health.

The chain joins TRBV27 to TRBJ2-1, with TRBD2 matching over 8 bases. The length of the CDR3 is 17 residues. Germline CDR1 and CDR2: MNHEY and SMNVEV (reference sequence). V lost 7 bases, J lost 4 bases, and 15 bases stayed unmatched. CDR3 sequence reads: CASKLWSGRLLYNEQFF. The CDR3, as DNA: TGTGCCAGCAAACTTTGGAGCGGGAGACTATTATACAATGAGCAGTTCTTC.

The CDR3 reads CASSQARGHGKFF. CDR3 bases: TGTGCCAGCAGCCAAGCTCGGGGCCACGGCAAGTTCTTC. This rearrangement joins TRBV14 to TRBJ2-1; either TRBD1 or TRBD2 may fit D (5 bases each). V was trimmed by 1 base and J by 14 bases, leaving 15 bases between them. The CDR3 consists of 13 residues. CDR1 is SGHDN and CDR2 is FVKESK in the germline V gene. The variable domain in full, with the rest retrieved from reference TRBV14 and TRBJ2-1, is EAGVTQFPSHSVIEKGQTVTLRCDPISGHDNLYWYRRVMGKEIKFLLHFVKESKQDESGMPNNRFLAERTGGTYSTLKVQPAELEDSGVYFCASSQARGHGKFFGPGTRLTVL.

The chain joins TRBV15 to TRBJ2-7; tentatively, D is TRBD2 (5 bases). This CDR3 is 14 amino acids long. V lost 1 base and J lost 4, with 11 bases in between. The germline V gene has CDR1 LNHNV and CDR2 YYDKDF (reference sequence). CDR3 sequence: CATSRGAGLYEQYF. In DNA form, the CDR3 reads TGTGCCACCAGCAGAGGCGCGGGCTTGTACGAGCAGTACTTC.

The chain joins TRBV2 to TRBJ1-1, with TRBD1 as a possible D gene (6 bases). This CDR3 is 12 amino acids long. Germline CDR1 SNHLY, CDR2 FYNNEI. V was cut by 4 bases and J by 5 bases, with 8 bases left in between. The CDR3 is CASSGQVTEAFF. DNA of the CDR3: TGTGCCAGCAGTGGACAGGTTACTGAAGCTTTCTTT.

The count of this clone is one. J is TRBJ1-1 and V is TRBV14; D gene uncertain. The CDR3 length is 15 residues. CDR1 and CDR2 from the germline V gene are SGHDN and FVKESK. The V end lost 0 bases, the J end lost 0 bases, and 8 bases lay between the germline ends. The CDR3 region is CASSQDSGLNTEAFF. In DNA, the CDR3 is TGTGCCAGCAGCCAAGATTCAGGCCTGAACACTGAAGCTTTCTTT. The full variable domain, with the rest looked up from reference TRBV14 and TRBJ1-1, is EAGVTQFPSHSVIEKGQTVTLRCDPISGHDNLYWYRRVMGKEIKFLLHFVKESKQDESGMPNNRFLAERTGGTYSTLKVQPAELEDSGVYFCASSQDSGLNTEAFFGQGTRLTVV.

The genes are TRBV30 and TRBJ2-5; D possibly corresponds to TRBD1 (5 bases). The V end was cut by 3 bases, the J end by 5 bases, with 16 bases between. Per germline, CDR1 GTSNPN and CDR2 SVGIG (reference sequence). This CDR3 spans 14 amino acids. CDR3 residues: CAWRGGALWETQYF. CDR3 bases: TGTGCCTGGAGGGGTGGGGCCTTGTGGGAGACCCAGTACTTC.

The chain combines TRBV11-2 with TRBJ2-4; the match to TRBD1 covers 9 bases. J lost 2 bases, V lost 3 bases, and 8 bases had no gene match. The CDR3 covers 17 residues. Germline-derived CDR1 and CDR2 are SGHAT and FQNNGV. The CDR3 sequence is CASSFIPGTGPKNIQYF. CDR3 nucleotide sequence: TGTGCCAGCAGCTTTATTCCAGGGACAGGGCCCAAAAACATTCAGTACTTC.

This rearrangement joins TRBV5-4 to TRBJ2-4; D is unresolved. Germline-derived CDR1 and CDR2 are SGHNT and YYREEE (reference sequence). Trimming left V 0 bases short and J 0 bases short, with 4 bases between. The CDR3 covers 14 residues. CDR3 protein: CASSLERAKNIQYF. For the CDR3, the DNA is TGTGCCAGCAGCTTGGAGAGAGCCAAAAACATTCAGTACTTC.

This rearrangement joins TRBV2 to TRBJ2-3, with D unresolved. CDR3 length equals 13 residues. V shed 5 bases and J shed 1 base, with 7 bases lying between them. CDR1 is SNHLY, CDR2 FYNNEI, per germline. The CDR3 region is CASSSQGTDTQYF. The DNA of the CDR3 is TGTGCCAGCAGTTCCCAGGGCACAGATACGCAGTATTTT.

The V call is TRBV2, the J call TRBJ2-4; 12 bases align to TRBD2. The CDR3 covers 14 residues. The junction had 5 bases not matched to a gene; V was cut back by 3 bases and J by 11 bases. Germline lookup yields CDR1 SNHLY and CDR2 FYNNEI. The CDR3 nucleotides are TGTGCCAGCAGTGATAGACTAGCGGGAGAAGTTCAGTACTTC. Protein: CASSDRLAGEVQYF. Combining the CDR3 with reference TRBV2 and TRBJ2-4 gives the whole variable domain EPEVTQTPSHQVTQMGQEVILRCVPISNHLYFYWYRQILGQKVEFLVSFYNNEISEKSEIFDDQFSVERPDGSNFTLKIRSTKLEDSAMYFCASSDRLAGEVQYFGAGTRLSVL.

V usage is TRBV5-1 and J usage is TRBJ1-1; D is ambiguous. Germline V lookup: CDR1 SGHRS, CDR2 YFSETQ. The CDR3 loop spans 11 amino acids. Trimming pared 4 bases from V and 6 bases from J, leaving 7 bases between. CDR3 DNA: TGCGCCAGCAGCCGTGACGCTGAAGCTTTCTTT. Its translation is CASSRDAEAFF.

This sequence joins TRBV5-1 and TRBJ2-1; 7 positions match TRBD2. V lost 4 bases to trimming and J lost 4 bases; unmatched junction nucleotides: 11. This CDR3 comprises 16 residues. Germline-derived CDR1 and CDR2 are SGHRS and YFSETQ. The CDR3, as DNA: TGCGCCAGCAGCCCGGGGTTGCTAGCGGCATACAATGAGCAGTTCTTC. It encodes CASSPGLLAAYNEQFF.

The CDR3 DNA reads TGTGCCAGTAGTCCCCGGGCTAGTGGTGGAGATACGCAGTATTTT. Encoded protein: CASSPRASGGDTQYF. V gene TRBV19 combines with J gene TRBJ2-3; no clear D. Germline CDR1 LNHDA, CDR2 SQIVND (reference sequence). The CDR3 runs 15 residues. The V gene lost 5 bases and the J gene lost 5 bases, with 17 bases spanning the gap.

The gene calls are TRBV14 and TRBJ2-7, with 10 bases fitting TRBD2. This CDR3 has 16 residues. Trimming cost V 2 bases and J 3 bases; bases outside gene matches: 7. Germline loops: CDR1 SGHDN, CDR2 FVKESK. CDR3 residues: CASSQNLAGEFYEQYF. The CDR3 DNA reads as TGTGCCAGCAGCCAAAATCTAGCGGGAGAATTCTACGAGCAGTACTTC.

The chain carries TRBV10-1 and TRBJ2-2, with 7 bases matching TRBD2. The germline V gene has CDR1 WNHNN and CDR2 SYGVQD (reference sequence). The trim removed 3 bases at V and 3 bases at J, leaving 7 bases unmatched. This CDR3 is 16 amino acids long. The CDR3 region is CASSEHRDYYTGELFF. The CDR3 bases are TGCGCCAGCAGTGAACACCGGGACTATTACACCGGGGAGCTGTTTTTT.

The rearrangement links TRBV7-9 to TRBJ1-2; D unclear. Germline lookup yields CDR1 SEHNR and CDR2 FQNEAQ (reference sequence). This CDR3 spans 14 amino acids. V lost 5 bases and J lost 3, with 13 bases in between. CDR3 loop: CASSPYRTDYGYTF. The CDR3 DNA follows: TGTGCCAGCAGCCCATACCGGACGGACTATGGCTACACCTTC.

The genes are TRBV18 and TRBJ1-5; D not certain. The germline V gene encodes CDR1 KGHSH and CDR2 LQKENI. The CDR3 covers 14 residues. V lost 4 bases and J lost 7, with 14 bases in between. The CDR3 DNA reads as TGTGCCAGCTCACACGAAACGAGAGGGCAGCCCCAGCATTTT. Its protein product is CASSHETRGQPQHF.